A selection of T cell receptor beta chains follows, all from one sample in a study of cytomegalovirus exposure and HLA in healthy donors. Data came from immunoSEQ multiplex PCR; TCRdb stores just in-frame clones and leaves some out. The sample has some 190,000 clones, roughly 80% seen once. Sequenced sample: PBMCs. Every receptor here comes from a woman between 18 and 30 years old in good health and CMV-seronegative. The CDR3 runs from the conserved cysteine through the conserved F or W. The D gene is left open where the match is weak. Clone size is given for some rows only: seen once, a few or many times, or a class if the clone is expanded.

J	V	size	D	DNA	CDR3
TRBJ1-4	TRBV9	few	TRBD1	TGTGCCAGCAGCCCACAGGGGGCGCGGGAAAAACTGTTTTTT	CASSPQGAREKLFF
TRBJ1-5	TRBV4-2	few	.	TGTGCCAGCAGCCAAGAATGGGGGGGAAGCAATCAGCCCCAGCATTTT	CASSQEWGGSNQPQHF
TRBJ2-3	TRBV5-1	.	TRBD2	TGCGCCAGCAGCTTTGAACTAGCGGGGATAGATACGCAGTATTTT	CASSFELAGIDTQYF
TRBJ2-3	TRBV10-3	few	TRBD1	TGTGCCATCAGTGAGTCCGGGACAGGGTTCAGTGCAGATACGCAGTATTTT	CAISESGTGFSADTQYF
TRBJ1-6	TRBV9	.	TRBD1	TGTGCCAGCAGCACCTCAACAGGGGGCAGTTCACCCCTCCACTTT	CASSTSTGGSSPLHF
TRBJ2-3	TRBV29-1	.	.	TGCAGCGGAAAACAACAGGCTTACTCCACAGATACGCAGTATTTT	CSGKQQAYSTDTQYF
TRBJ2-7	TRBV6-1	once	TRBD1	TGTGCCAGCACCCTGGGACAGGGGATAACCTACGAGCAGTACTTC	CASTLGQGITYEQYF
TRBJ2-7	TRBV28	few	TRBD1	TGTGCCAGCACACAAGGACAGGGGCCTTACGAGCAGTACTTC	CASTQGQGPYEQYF
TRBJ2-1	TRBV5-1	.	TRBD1	TGCGCCAGCAGCGCGGGACAGGGGATTAAGTTAGAGCAGTTCTTC	CASSAGQGIKLEQFF
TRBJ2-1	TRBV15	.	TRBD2	TGTGCCACCGCAAGGGGAGGGTACAATGAGCAGTTCTTC	CATARGGYNEQFF